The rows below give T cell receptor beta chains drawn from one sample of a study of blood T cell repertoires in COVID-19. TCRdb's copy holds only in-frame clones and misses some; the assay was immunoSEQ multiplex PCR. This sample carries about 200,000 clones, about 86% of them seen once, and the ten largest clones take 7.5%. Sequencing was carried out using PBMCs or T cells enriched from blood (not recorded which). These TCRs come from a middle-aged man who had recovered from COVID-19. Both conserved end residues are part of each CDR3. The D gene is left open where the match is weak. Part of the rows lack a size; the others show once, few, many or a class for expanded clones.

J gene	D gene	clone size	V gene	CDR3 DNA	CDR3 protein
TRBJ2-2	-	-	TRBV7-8	TGTGCCAGCAGCCCGGGGGAAAACACCGGGGAGCTGTTTTTT	CASSPGENTGELFF
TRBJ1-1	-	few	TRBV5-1	TGCGCCAGCAGCCAGGCTTCCGGGATGAACACTGAAGCTTTCTTT	CASSQASGMNTEAFF
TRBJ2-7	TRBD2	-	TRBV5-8	TGTGCCAGCACCTTGGGTAGCGGGGGCTCAAACGAGCAGTACTTC	CASTLGSGGSNEQYF
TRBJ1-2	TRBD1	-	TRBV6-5	TGTGCCAGCGTAAGATGGGGACAGGGGAACTATGGCTACACCTTC	CASVRWGQGNYGYTF
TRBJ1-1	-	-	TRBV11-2	TGTGCCAGCAGCTTATTCTCGGGTCAGATGAACACTGAAGCTTTCTTT	CASSLFSGQMNTEAFF
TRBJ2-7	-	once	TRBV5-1	TGCGCCAGCAGCTTGGCCGCTCGGACAGACCTTTTGGAGCAGTACTTC	CASSLAARTDLLEQYF
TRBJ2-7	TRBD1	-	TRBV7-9	TGTGCCATCCCGGGACAGGGGGCGAACGAGCAGTACTTC	CAIPGQGANEQYF
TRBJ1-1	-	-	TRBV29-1	TGCAGCGTTGCGACAGGCATGAACACTGAAGCTTTCTTT	CSVATGMNTEAFF
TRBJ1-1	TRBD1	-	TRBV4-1	TGCGCCAGCAGCCTTGGACAGGACACTGAAGCTTTCTTT	CASSLGQDTEAFF
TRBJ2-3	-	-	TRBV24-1	TGTGCCACCAGTGATGTACGAACAGGGCCTCACACAGATACGCAGTATTTT	CATSDVRTGPHTDTQYF
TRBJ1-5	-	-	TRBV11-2	TGTGCCAGCAGCCTAGGGCCGTCGGGTGGGGCTCAGCCCCAGCATTTT	CASSLGPSGGAQPQHF
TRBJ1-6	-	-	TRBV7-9	TGTGCCAGCAGCCCGGCGGATACCTATAATTCACCCCTCCACTTT	CASSPADTYNSPLHF
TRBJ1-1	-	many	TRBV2	TGTGCCAGCAGTGGGGGGGCTGAAGCTTTCTTT	CASSGGAEAFF
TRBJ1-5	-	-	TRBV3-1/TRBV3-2	TGTGCCAGCAGCCAAGACCTCCGGCAGCCCCAGCATTTT	CASSQDLRQPQHF
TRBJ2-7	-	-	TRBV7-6	TGTGCCAGCAGCTTAGGCGACAGTACAACCTACGAGCAGTACTTC	CASSLGDSTTYEQYF
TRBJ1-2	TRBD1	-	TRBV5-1	TGCGCCAGCAGCCGAGGACAGGAGGGCTATGGCTACACCTTC	CASSRGQEGYGYTF
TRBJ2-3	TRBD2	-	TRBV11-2	TGTGCCAGCAGCTCCACGACTAAAACCGTAGCGGGGGGGCGGGATACGCAGTATTTT	CASSSTTKTVAGGRDTQYF
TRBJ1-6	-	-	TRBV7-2	TGTGCCAGCAGCTTGGCCGGGTACGGAAATTCACCCCTCCACTTT	CASSLAGYGNSPLHF
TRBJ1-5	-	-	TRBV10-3	TGTGCCATCAGTGAGTCGATCACTAAGGGGAGCAATCAGCCCCAGCATTTT	CAISESITKGSNQPQHF
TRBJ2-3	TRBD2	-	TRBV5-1	TGCGCCAGCAGCCTGGTAGCGGGGGGAAGCACAGATACGCAGTATTTT	CASSLVAGGSTDTQYF
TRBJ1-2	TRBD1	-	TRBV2	TGTGCCAGCAGTGTCGGGACAGAGAATGGCTACACCTTC	CASSVGTENGYTF
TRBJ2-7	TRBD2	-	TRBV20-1	TGCAGTGCTAGTAGGGCGGGGGGGCAAAACGAGCAGTACTTC	CSASRAGGQNEQYF
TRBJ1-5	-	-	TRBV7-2	TGTGCCAGCACGATAGGAGAGGCTTATCAGCCCCAGCATTTT	CASTIGEAYQPQHF
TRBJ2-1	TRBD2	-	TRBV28	TGTGCCAGCAGTTCCCTCAGCGGGGGGTACAATGAGCAGTTCTTC	CASSSLSGGYNEQFF
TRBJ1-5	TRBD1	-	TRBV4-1	TGCGCCAGCAGCCAAGCCGGGACAGGAAATCAGCCCCAGCATTTT	CASSQAGTGNQPQHF
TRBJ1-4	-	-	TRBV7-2	TGTGCCAGCAGCTTAGGGGCCGGAACTAATGAAAAACTGTTTTTT	CASSLGAGTNEKLFF
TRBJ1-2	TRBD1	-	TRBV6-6	TGTGCCAGCAGTTTAACAGGGGAGGCTAACTATGGCTACACCTTC	CASSLTGEANYGYTF
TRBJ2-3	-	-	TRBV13	TGTGCCAGCAGCTTGCGGCAGGGCGGCACAGATACGCAGTATTTT	CASSLRQGGTDTQYF
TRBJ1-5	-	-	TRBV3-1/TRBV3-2	TGTGCCAGCAGCCAAGTATACGGGAATCAGCCCCAGCATTTT	CASSQVYGNQPQHF
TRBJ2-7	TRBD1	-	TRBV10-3	TGTGCCATCAGTGGCCGGGACAGGGGAACTTACGAGCAGTACTTC	CAISGRDRGTYEQYF
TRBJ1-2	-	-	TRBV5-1	TGCGCCAGCAGCTTGACGGATGGCTACACCTTC	CASSLTDGYTF
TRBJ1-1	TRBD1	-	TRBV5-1	TGCGCCAGCAGCTTCGGGACAGCGTACACTGAAGCTTTCTTT	CASSFGTAYTEAFF
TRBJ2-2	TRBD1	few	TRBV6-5	TGTGCCAGCAGCAGACAGGGGAACACCGGGGAGCTGTTTTTT	CASSRQGNTGELFF
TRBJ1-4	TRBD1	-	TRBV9	TGTGCCAGCAGCGTAGGGGCAGGGGGTGAAAAACTGTTTTTT	CASSVGAGGEKLFF
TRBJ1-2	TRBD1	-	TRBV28	TGTGCCAGCAGTAATCGGACAGGGCAGACCTATGGCTACACCTTC	CASSNRTGQTYGYTF
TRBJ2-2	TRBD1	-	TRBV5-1	TGCGCCAGCAGCTTGGGTCCGAGGGGGCGGTCGCCCGGGGAGCTGTTTTTT	CASSLGPRGRSPGELFF
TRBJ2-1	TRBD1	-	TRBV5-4	TGTGCCAGCAGCCCTCCGACAGGGGGCCTGGATGAGCAGTTCTTC	CASSPPTGGLDEQFF
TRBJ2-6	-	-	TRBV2	TGTGCCAGCAGTGCCAGGGCCTCTGGGGCCAACGTCCTGACTTTC	CASSARASGANVLTF
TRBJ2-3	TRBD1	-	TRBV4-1	TGCGCCAGCAGCCCCGGGACAGGGGGCTCCGCAGATACGCAGTATTTT	CASSPGTGGSADTQYF